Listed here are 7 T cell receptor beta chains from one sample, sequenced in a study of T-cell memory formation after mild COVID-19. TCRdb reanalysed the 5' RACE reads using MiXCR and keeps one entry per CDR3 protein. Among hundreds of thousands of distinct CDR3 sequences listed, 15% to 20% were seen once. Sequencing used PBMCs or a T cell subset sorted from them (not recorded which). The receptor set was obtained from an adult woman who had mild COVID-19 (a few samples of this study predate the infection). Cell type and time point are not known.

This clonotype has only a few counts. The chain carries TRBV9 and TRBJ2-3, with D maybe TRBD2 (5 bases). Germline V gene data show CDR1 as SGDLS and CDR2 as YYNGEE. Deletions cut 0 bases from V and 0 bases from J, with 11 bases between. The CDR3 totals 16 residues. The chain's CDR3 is CASSVASGASTDTQYF. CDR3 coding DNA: TGTGCCAGCAGCGTAGCAAGCGGTGCTAGCACAGATACGCAGTATTTT.

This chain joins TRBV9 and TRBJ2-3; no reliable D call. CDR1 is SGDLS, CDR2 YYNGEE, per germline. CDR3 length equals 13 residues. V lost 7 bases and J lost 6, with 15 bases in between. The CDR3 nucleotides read TGTGCCAGCTCAGACGGACGACGGGATACGCAGTATTTT. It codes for CASSDGRRDTQYF.

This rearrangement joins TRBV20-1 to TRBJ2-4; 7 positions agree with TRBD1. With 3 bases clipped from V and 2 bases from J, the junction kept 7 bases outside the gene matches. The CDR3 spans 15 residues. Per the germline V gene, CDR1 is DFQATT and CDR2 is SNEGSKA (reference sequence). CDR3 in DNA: TGCAGTGCTAGTGGCAGGGGGTTTTCCAAAAACATTCAGTACTTC. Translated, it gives CSASGRGFSKNIQYF.

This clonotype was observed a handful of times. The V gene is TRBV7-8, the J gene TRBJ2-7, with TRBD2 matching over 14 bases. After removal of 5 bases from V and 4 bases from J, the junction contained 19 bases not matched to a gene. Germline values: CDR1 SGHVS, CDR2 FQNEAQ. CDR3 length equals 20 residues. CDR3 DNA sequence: TGTGCCAGCAGCGCGGGGGACAGGGGAGGACTAGCGGGAGGATTATACGAGCAGTACTTC. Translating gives CASSAGDRGGLAGGLYEQYF.

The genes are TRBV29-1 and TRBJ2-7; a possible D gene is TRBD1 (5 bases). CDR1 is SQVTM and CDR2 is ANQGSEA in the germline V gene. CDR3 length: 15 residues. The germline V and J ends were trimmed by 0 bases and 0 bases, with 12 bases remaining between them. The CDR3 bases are TGCAGCGTTGAAGATGGGAACAGGCCCTCCTACGAGCAGTACTTC. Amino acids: CSVEDGNRPSYEQYF.

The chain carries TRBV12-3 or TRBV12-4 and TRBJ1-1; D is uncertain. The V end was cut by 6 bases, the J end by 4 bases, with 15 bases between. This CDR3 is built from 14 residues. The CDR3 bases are TGTGCCAGCAGCCAGGCGGTGAAGAGCACTGAAGCTTTCTTT. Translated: CASSQAVKSTEAFF.

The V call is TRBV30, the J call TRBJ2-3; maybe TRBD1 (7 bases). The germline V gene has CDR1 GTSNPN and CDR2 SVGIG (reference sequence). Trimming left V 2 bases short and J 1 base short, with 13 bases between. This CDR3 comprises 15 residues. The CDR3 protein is CAWSRGTEGTDTQYF. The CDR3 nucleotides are TGTGCCTGGAGTCGCGGGACAGAGGGCACAGATACGCAGTATTTT.